This is a list of T cell receptor beta chains from one sample in a study of blood T cell repertoires in COVID-19. The protocol was immunoSEQ multiplex PCR, while the TCRdb copy is restricted to in-frame clones and leaves out a portion. The sample lists about 90,000 clones; around three quarters were seen once. Sequencing was performed on peripheral blood. These receptors were collected from a woman in her 70s with acute or convalescent COVID-19. The CDR3 runs from the conserved cysteine through the conserved F or W. A D gene is named only where the DNA matches it firmly. For some rows the clone size is stated as once, few or many, or as a class when expanded; others skip it.

D	J	size	V	DNA	CDR3
.	TRBJ2-7	.	TRBV3-1/TRBV3-2	TGTGCCAGCAGCCAAGGGGCAGGAACCTACGAGCAGTACTTC	CASSQGAGTYEQYF
TRBD2	TRBJ2-3	.	TRBV19	TGTGCCAGTTCCAGACTAGCGGGGTTCACAGATACGCAGTATTTT	CASSRLAGFTDTQYF
.	TRBJ2-3	.	TRBV15	TGTGCCACCAGCAGAGAGCCCGGGGATACGCAGTATTTT	CATSREPGDTQYF
.	TRBJ1-2	.	TRBV6-1	TGTGCCAGCAGTGAAGGAGGGGGGGTCCGCTATGGCTACACCTTC	CASSEGGGVRYGYTF
TRBD1	TRBJ1-2	once	TRBV2	TGTGCCAGCAGCAACAGGGGAACAGGGGGCTACACCTTC	CASSNRGTGGYTF
TRBD2	TRBJ2-1	few	TRBV5-1	TGCGCCAGCGGCCCTCTAGCGGGAGGTGAGCAGTTCTTC	CASGPLAGGEQFF
TRBD1	TRBJ1-1	.	TRBV18	TGTGCCAGCTCACCCCGGGACAGGGTGAACACTGAAGCTTTCTTT	CASSPRDRVNTEAFF
.	TRBJ1-5	.	TRBV30	TGTGCCTGGAGTCTGGGCGGGCGCGGGAGCAATCAGCCCCAGCATTTT	CAWSLGGRGSNQPQHF
.	TRBJ1-5	.	TRBV21-1	TGTGCCAGCAGCTCCCAGGGACAGGGCAATCAGCCCCAGCATTTT	CASSSQGQGNQPQHF
.	TRBJ1-1	.	TRBV3-1/TRBV3-2	TGTGCCAGCAGCCAAGAGGCAGGGGTTGGCACTGAAGCTTTCTTT	CASSQEAGVGTEAFF